A single sample is the source of the 21 T cell receptor beta chains below, sequenced in a study of human T cells and chemical hapten exposure. Time point meaning: patch test 2, 6 weeks after DPC sensitization. Treatment noted: therapeutic diphenylcyclopropenone sensitization with weekly scalp DPC. A single record per CDR3 protein comes from TCRdb applying MiXCR to the RACE reads. The profile shows approximately 350,000 distinct CDR3 sequences, about 6.3% of them singletons. The sequencing used whole blood, collected in connection with sensitization to the hapten diphenylcyclopropenone (DPC). These receptors were obtained from a young woman with alopecia areata. Some clones in this sample may be carry-over from other donors' samples.

The chain links TRBV20-1 to TRBJ2-2, with unresolved D. The CDR3 loop spans 15 amino acids. V lost 1 base, J lost 0 bases, and 9 bases lay in between. Germline CDR1 and CDR2: DFQATT and SNEGSKA (reference sequence). CDR3 in DNA: TGCAGTGCTAGAGGTGCAGGACCGAACACCGGGGAGCTGTTTTTT. Residues: CSARGAGPNTGELFF.

In its sample, this clonotype was seen a few times. The chain uses TRBV15 and TRBJ1-3, with a tentative D call TRBD1 (6 bases). Trimming took 3 bases from V and 3 from J, leaving 9 bases between them. Germline values: CDR1 LNHNV, CDR2 YYDKDF (reference sequence). CDR3 length: 14 residues. The CDR3 DNA sequence: TGTGCCACCAGCAGTAGGACAGATGGAAACACCATATATTTT. Its protein product is CATSSRTDGNTIYF.

In this sample, this clonotype turned up a few times. The chain joins TRBV2 to TRBJ2-2; 14 bases are shared with TRBD2. The CDR3 has 19 amino acids. V lost 3 bases, J lost 0 bases, and 6 bases stayed unmatched. Germline lookup yields CDR1 SNHLY and CDR2 FYNNEI. CDR3 loop: CASSDGLAGGTSNTGELFF. The DNA for the CDR3 is TGTGCCAGCAGTGACGGACTAGCGGGGGGTACCTCGAACACCGGGGAGCTGTTTTTT. Drawing the rest from reference TRBV2 and TRBJ2-2, the complete variable domain is EPEVTQTPSHQVTQMGQEVILRCVPISNHLYFYWYRQILGQKVEFLVSFYNNEISEKSEIFDDQFSVERPDGSNFTLKIRSTKLEDSAMYFCASSDGLAGGTSNTGELFFGEGSRLTVL.

V and J are TRBV12-3 or TRBV12-4 and TRBJ1-5; TRBD1 is a possible D gene (5 bases). V dropped 5 bases and J dropped 7 bases, with 15 bases sitting between them. CDR3 size: 14 residues. The CDR3 region has the DNA TGTGCCAGCAGTCGTGATTGGGGCGTACAGCCCCAGCATTTT. Encoded protein: CASSRDWGVQPQHF.

The chain combines TRBV11-1 with TRBJ2-7; 8 bases are a match to TRBD1. The CDR3 length is 14 residues. Trimming took 4 bases from V and 2 from J; bases not matched to a gene: 4. The germline gives CDR1 SGHAT, CDR2 FQDESV (reference sequence). CDR3 amino acids: CASSSQGVPYEQYF. As DNA, the CDR3 is TGTGCCAGCAGCTCACAGGGGGTGCCCTACGAGCAGTACTTC.

This clonotype was counted between two and nine times. V usage is TRBV6-2 or TRBV6-3 and J usage is TRBJ2-7; the D call may be TRBD1 or TRBD2 (5 bases each). The CDR3 has 13 amino acids. Germline lookup yields CDR1 MNHEY and CDR2 SVGEGT. Trimming left V 5 bases short and J 6 bases short, with 14 bases between. CDR3 nucleotide sequence: TGTGCCAGCAGTATCAACACTGGGGGCGAGCAGTACTTC. This gives the protein CASSINTGGEQYF.

The V call is TRBV14, the J call TRBJ2-1; 9 bases align to TRBD1. The CDR3 contains 16 residues. Germline V lookup: CDR1 SGHDN, CDR2 FVKESK. V lost 5 bases to trimming and J lost 6 bases; unmatched junction nucleotides: 11. The CDR3 bases are TGTGCCAGCAGCTCTCTCCCGGGACAGGGCCCCAATGAGCAGTTCTTC. Encoded protein: CASSSLPGQGPNEQFF. The full variable domain, rest sourced from reference TRBV14 and TRBJ2-1, is EAGVTQFPSHSVIEKGQTVTLRCDPISGHDNLYWYRRVMGKEIKFLLHFVKESKQDESGMPNNRFLAERTGGTYSTLKVQPAELEDSGVYFCASSSLPGQGPNEQFFGPGTRLTVL.

This clonotype occurred many times. The chain recombines TRBV7-2 with TRBJ2-3, with a tentative D call TRBD2 (6 bases). Germline loops: CDR1 SGHTA, CDR2 FQGNSA. V lost 0 bases to trimming and J lost 6 bases, with 13 bases between them. The CDR3 runs 15 residues. The CDR3 DNA reads as TGTGCCAGCAGCTTAGCGGGGGAGGTAACGGATACGCAGTATTTT. Translation gives CASSLAGEVTDTQYF.

Only a few counts were recorded for this clonotype. CDR3 in DNA: TGTGCCAGCCCCCCCTCCAGGACAGTGCCCGCCTACGAGCAGTACTTC. Its translation is CASPPSRTVPAYEQYF. The rearrangement joins TRBV28 to TRBJ2-7; D perhaps matches TRBD1 (6 bases). The ends were cut back, 8 bases at V and 2 bases at J, with 22 bases in the middle. CDR3 size: 16 residues. The germline V gene encodes CDR1 MDHEN and CDR2 SYDVKM. Full variable domain (missing parts from reference TRBV28 and TRBJ2-7): DVKVTQSSRYLVKRTGEKVFLECVQDMDHENMFWYRQDPGLGLRLIYFSYDVKMKEKGDIPEGYSVSREKKERFSLILESASTNQTSMYLCASPPSRTVPAYEQYFGPGTRLTVT.

As for this clonotype: This clone may be a read error of a much larger clone one base away. The chain combines TRBV7-2 with TRBJ1-3; D not certain. The CDR3 spans 13 residues. V was shortened by 3 bases and J by 4 bases, with 7 bases between the two germline ends. Per germline, CDR1 SGHTA and CDR2 FQGNSA. The chain's CDR3 is CASSLGRGNTIYF. The CDR3 DNA is TGTGCCAGCAGCTTGGGCCGGGGAAACACCATATATTTT.

The chain recombines TRBV12-5 with TRBJ2-3; tentatively, D is TRBD2 (5 bases). The ends were cut back, 1 base at V and 3 bases at J, with 11 bases in the middle. The CDR3 sequence is 15 residues long. In germline, CDR1 is LGHNT, CDR2 FRNRAP. The CDR3 loop reads CASGLGTVATDTQYF. CDR3 nucleotides: TGTGCTAGTGGTTTGGGGACCGTAGCGACAGATACGCAGTATTTT.

V is TRBV5-4 and J is TRBJ1-4; 7 bases align to TRBD1. With V trimmed by 0 bases and J by 8 bases, 13 bases remained unmatched. There are 17 residues in the CDR3. The germline gives CDR1 SGHNT, CDR2 YYREEE (reference sequence). Here the CDR3 reads CASSLGDRDNYQEKLFF. The CDR3 region has the DNA TGTGCCAGCAGCTTGGGAGACAGGGACAACTACCAGGAAAAACTGTTTTTT.

In its sample, this clonotype was seen a few times. The chain links TRBV13 to TRBJ2-1; possible D gene TRBD1, 6 bases. Germline loops: CDR1 PRHDT, CDR2 FYEKMQ (reference sequence). The length of the CDR3 is 15 residues. Trimming removed 6 bases from V and 4 bases from J, with 16 bases in between. The CDR3 spells CASRSSRGGYNEQFF. CDR3 nucleotide sequence: TGTGCCAGCAGGTCAAGCAGGGGTGGATACAATGAGCAGTTCTTC.

This clonotype showed up many times. The chain has TRBV6-5 and TRBJ1-1; D may be TRBD1 (5 bases). In germline, CDR1 is MNHEY, CDR2 SVGAGI. The CDR3 is 11 amino acids. The ends were cut back, 7 bases at V and 6 bases at J, with 9 bases in the middle. The CDR3 sequence: CASTRGSEAFF. CDR3 in DNA: TGTGCCAGCACCCGGGGGTCTGAAGCTTTCTTT.

V usage is TRBV7-2 and J usage is TRBJ1-4; TRBD1 might be the D (5 bases). CDR3 length: 14 residues. V was cut by 4 bases and J by 7 bases, with 13 bases left in between. Germline CDR1 is SGHTA and CDR2 is FQGNSA. As DNA, the CDR3 is TGTGCCAGCAGCTCGACAGATTTTCGTGAAAAACTGTTTTTT. This codes for CASSSTDFREKLFF.

This clonotype showed up many times. V usage is TRBV6-5 and J usage is TRBJ1-5; tentative D call: TRBD1 (5 bases). V was pared by 3 bases and J by 6 bases, with 12 bases between. Germline V gene lookup returns CDR1 MNHEY and CDR2 SVGAGI. CDR3 length equals 14 residues. CDR3 nucleotides: TGTGCCAGCAGTTATGGGCAGGGCGCTCAGCCCCAGCATTTT. The encoded protein is CASSYGQGAQPQHF.

The CDR3 DNA reads TGTGCTAGTGGTTTGGTACTGGCAGGTGGAGGGGCTGAAGCTTTCTTT. Translation: CASGLVLAGGGAEAFF. The rearrangement links TRBV12-5 to TRBJ1-1; D possibly corresponds to TRBD1 (5 bases). Between the trimmed V and J ends, which lost 0 bases and 6 bases, there was a span of 17 bases. The CDR3 totals 16 residues. Germline lookup yields CDR1 LGHNT and CDR2 FRNRAP.

In this sample, this clonotype turned up a few times. The chain uses TRBV6-6 and TRBJ1-1; D is uncertain. CDR3 size: 13 residues. The germline CDR1 and CDR2 sequences are MNHNY and SVGAGI (reference sequence). V gave up 8 bases and J gave up 1 base, with 11 bases separating them. CDR3 sequence reads: CASRRRENTEAFF. The DNA of the CDR3 is TGTGCCAGCCGACGGCGGGAGAACACTGAAGCTTTCTTT.

J is TRBJ2-2 and V is TRBV25-1; D unclear. CDR1 is MGHDK and CDR2 is SYGVNS in the germline V gene. The CDR3 has 13 residues. V was trimmed by 6 bases and J by 1 base, leaving 6 bases between them. The CDR3 DNA reads TGTGCCAGCAGCCCGCGGAACACCGGGGAGCTGTTTTTT. This translates into CASSPRNTGELFF.

This chain joins TRBV5-1 and TRBJ2-3; D call uncertain. The germline gives CDR1 SGHRS, CDR2 YFSETQ. Deletions cut 4 bases from V and 6 bases from J, with 15 bases between. This CDR3 spans 14 amino acids. CDR3 residues: CASSHDPQSDTQYF. DNA of the CDR3: TGCGCCAGCAGCCATGACCCCCAGAGCGATACGCAGTATTTT. Combining the CDR3 with reference TRBV5-1 and TRBJ2-3 gives the whole variable domain KAGVTQTPRYLIKTRGQQVTLSCSPISGHRSVSWYQQTPGQGLQFLFEYFSETQRNKGNFPGRFSGRQFSNSRSEMNVSTLELGDSALYLCASSHDPQSDTQYFGPGTRLTVL.

The table lists this clonotype with a few counts. The chain uses TRBV12-3 or TRBV12-4 and TRBJ2-1, with D perhaps matching TRBD2 (5 bases). V lost 7 bases, J lost 8 bases, and 12 bases lay in between. The CDR3 spans 12 residues. The CDR3 bases are TGTGCCAGCACCTTTTCGGGGTATGAGCAGTTCTTC. This gives the protein CASTFSGYEQFF.